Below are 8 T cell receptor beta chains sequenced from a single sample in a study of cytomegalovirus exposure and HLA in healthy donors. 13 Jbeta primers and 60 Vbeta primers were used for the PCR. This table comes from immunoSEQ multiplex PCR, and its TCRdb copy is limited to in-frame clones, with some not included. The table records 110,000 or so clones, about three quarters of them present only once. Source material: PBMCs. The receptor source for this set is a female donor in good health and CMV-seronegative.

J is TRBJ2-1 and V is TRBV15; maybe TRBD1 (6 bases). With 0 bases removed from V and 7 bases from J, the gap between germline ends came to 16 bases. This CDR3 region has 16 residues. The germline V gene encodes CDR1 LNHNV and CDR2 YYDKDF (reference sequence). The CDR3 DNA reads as TGTGCCACCAGCAGAGAGGGGGCAGGGGCCTTGAATGAGCAGTTCTTC. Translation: CATSREGAGALNEQFF.

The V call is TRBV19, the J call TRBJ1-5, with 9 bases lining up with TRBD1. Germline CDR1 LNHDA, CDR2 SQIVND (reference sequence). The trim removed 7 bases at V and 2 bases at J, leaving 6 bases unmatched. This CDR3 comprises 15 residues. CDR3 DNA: TGTGCCAGTACTAGGGACAGGGAGGGCAATCAGCCCCAGCATTTT. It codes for CASTRDREGNQPQHF.

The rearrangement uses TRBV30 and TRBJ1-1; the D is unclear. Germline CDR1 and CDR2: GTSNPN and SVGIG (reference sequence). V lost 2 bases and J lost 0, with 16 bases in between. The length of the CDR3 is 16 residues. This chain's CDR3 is CAWSTMSGGMNTEAFF. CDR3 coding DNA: TGTGCCTGGAGTACGATGTCGGGAGGTATGAACACTGAAGCTTTCTTT.

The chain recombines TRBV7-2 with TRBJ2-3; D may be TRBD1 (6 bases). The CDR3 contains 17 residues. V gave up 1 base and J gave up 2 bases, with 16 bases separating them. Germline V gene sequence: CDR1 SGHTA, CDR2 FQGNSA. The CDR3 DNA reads TGTGCCAGCAGCTTAGGCTCCAGGGGCTGGGTCACAGATACGCAGTATTTT. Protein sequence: CASSLGSRGWVTDTQYF.

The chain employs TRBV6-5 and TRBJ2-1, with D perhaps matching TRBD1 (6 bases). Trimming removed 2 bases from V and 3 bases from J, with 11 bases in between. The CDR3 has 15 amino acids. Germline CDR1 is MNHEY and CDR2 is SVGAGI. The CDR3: CASSYRGINYNEQFF. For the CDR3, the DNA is TGTGCCAGCAGTTACAGGGGGATTAACTACAATGAGCAGTTCTTC.

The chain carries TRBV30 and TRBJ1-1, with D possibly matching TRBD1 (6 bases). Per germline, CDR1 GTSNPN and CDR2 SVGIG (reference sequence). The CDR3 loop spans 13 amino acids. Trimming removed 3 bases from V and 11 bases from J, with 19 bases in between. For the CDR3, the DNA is TGTGCCTGGAGGGGGGGGGCGGGTTATCGGGCTTTCTTT. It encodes CAWRGGAGYRAFF.

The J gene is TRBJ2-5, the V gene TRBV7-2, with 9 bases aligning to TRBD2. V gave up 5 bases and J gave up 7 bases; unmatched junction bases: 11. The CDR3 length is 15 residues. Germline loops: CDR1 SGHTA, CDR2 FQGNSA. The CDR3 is CASSQGSGGRGTQYF. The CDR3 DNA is TGTGCCAGCAGCCAAGGTAGCGGGGGCCGCGGGACCCAGTACTTC.

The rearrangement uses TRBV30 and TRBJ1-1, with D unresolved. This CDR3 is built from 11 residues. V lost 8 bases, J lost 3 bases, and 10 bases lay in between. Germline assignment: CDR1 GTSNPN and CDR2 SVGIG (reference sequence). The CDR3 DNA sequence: TGTGCCGGGCTTGGGCACACTGAAGCTTTCTTT. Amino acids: CAGLGHTEAFF.